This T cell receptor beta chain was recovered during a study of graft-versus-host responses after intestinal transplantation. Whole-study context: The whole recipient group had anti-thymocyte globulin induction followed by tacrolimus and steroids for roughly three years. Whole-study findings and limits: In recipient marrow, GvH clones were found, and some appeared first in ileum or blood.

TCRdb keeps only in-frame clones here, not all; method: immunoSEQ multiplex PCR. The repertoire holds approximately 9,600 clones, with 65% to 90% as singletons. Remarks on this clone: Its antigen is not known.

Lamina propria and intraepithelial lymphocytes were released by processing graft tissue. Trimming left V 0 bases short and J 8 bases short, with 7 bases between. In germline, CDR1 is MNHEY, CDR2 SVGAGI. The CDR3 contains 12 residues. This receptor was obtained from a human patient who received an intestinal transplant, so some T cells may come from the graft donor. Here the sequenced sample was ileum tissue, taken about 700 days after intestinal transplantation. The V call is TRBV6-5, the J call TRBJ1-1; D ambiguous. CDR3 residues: CASSYSTIEAFF. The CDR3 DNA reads TGTGCCAGCAGTTACTCGACCATAGAAGCTTTCTTT.